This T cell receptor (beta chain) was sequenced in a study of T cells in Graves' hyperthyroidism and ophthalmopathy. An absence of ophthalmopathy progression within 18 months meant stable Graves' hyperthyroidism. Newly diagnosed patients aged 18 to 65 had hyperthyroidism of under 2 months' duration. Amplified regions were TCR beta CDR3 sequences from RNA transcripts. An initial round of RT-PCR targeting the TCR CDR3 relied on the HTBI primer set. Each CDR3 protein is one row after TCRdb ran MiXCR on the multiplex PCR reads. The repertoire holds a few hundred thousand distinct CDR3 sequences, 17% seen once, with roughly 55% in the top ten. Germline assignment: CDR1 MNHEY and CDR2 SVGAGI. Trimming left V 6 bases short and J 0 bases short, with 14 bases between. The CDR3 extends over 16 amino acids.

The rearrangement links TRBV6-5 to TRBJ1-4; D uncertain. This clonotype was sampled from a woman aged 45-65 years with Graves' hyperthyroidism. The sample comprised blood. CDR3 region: CASSLQRTPTNEKLFF. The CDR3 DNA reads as TGTGCCAGCAGCTTACAGAGAACCCCAACTAATGAAAAACTGTTTTTT.